The source of this T cell receptor beta chain is a study of Graves' ophthalmopathy and Graves' hyperthyroidism. This clonotype was recorded many times. Serum thyroxine and TRAb, along with clinical symptoms, thyroid ultrasound and orbital computed tomography, were what diagnosis relied on. The ends were cut back, 1 base at V and 0 bases at J, with 8 bases in the middle. Germline CDR1 SGHRS, CDR2 YFSETQ. The CDR3 sequence is 16 residues long. Amplified TCR beta CDR3 regions were obtained using RNA transcripts as template. HTBI primers were used in a first-round RT-PCR, which preceded a second-round multiplex PCR. Each CDR3 protein gets one entry after TCRdb re-called the multiplex PCR reads with MiXCR. The sample lists about 220,000 distinct CDR3 sequences, approximately 21% occurring once.

Sequencing used peripheral blood. This sequence joins TRBV5-1 and TRBJ2-6; no firm D call. This TCR derives from a woman in her fifties or sixties with Graves' ophthalmopathy. The chain's CDR3 is CASSLKPISGANVLTF. CDR3 coding DNA: TGCGCCAGCAGCTTGAAACCGATCTCTGGGGCCAACGTCCTGACTTTC. Complete variable domain (other parts from reference TRBV5-1 and TRBJ2-6): KAGVTQTPRYLIKTRGQQVTLSCSPISGHRSVSWYQQTPGQGLQFLFEYFSETQRNKGNFPGRFSGRQFSNSRSEMNVSTLELGDSALYLCASSLKPISGANVLTFGAGSRLTVL.